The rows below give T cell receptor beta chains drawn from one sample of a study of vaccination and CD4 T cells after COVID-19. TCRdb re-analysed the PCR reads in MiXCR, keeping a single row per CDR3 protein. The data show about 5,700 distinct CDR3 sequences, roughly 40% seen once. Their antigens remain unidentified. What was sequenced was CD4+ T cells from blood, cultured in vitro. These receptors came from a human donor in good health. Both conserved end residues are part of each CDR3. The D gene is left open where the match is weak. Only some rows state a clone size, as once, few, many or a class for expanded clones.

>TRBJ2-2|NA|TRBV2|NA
CASSDRGTGELFF
TGTGCCAGCAGTGACAGGGGCACCGGGGAGCTGTTTTTT
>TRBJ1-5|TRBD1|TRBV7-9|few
CASSPIGQGNQPQHF
TGTGCCAGCAGCCCAATAGGACAGGGCAATCAGCCCCAGCATTTT
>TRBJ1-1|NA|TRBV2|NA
CASSDPSEAFF
TGTGCCAGCAGTGACCCCTCCGAAGCTTTCTTT
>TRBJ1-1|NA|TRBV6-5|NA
CASSYSIAGGAEAFF
TGTGCCAGCAGTTACTCGATTGCGGGTGGGGCTGAAGCTTTCTTT
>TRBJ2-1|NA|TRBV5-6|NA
CASSLAVNNEQFF
TGTGCCAGCAGCTTGGCCGTAAACAATGAGCAGTTCTTC
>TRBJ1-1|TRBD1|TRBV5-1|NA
CASSLARDRYMNTEAFF
TGCGCCAGCAGCCTGGCTCGGGACAGGTACATGAACACTGAAGCTTTCTTT
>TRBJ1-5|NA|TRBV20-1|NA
CSAYGREGHQPQHF
TGCAGTGCTTACGGACGGGAGGGGCATCAGCCCCAGCATTTT
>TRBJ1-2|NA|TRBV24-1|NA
CATSDTNRYYYGYTF
TGTGCCACCAGTGACACAAACAGGTACTACTATGGCTACACCTTC
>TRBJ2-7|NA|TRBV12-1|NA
CASSFQAGGSYEQYF
TGTGCCAGCAGCTTTCAGGCGGGGGGATCCTACGAGCAGTACTTC
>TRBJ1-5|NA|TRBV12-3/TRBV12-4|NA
CASRKDSRYQPQHF
TGTGCCAGCAGAAAAGACAGCCGCTATCAGCCCCAGCATTTT
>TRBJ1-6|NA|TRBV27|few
CAGPTPLHF
TGTGCCGGCCCTACACCCCTCCACTTT
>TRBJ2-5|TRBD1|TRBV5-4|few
CASSLAAGGRYQETQYF
TGTGCCAGCAGCTTGGCCGCAGGGGGTCGGTACCAAGAGACCCAGTACTTC
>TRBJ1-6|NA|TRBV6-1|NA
CASGAGHGNSPLHF
TGTGCCAGCGGGGCGGGACACGGTAATTCACCCCTCCACTTT
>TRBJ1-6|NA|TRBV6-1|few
CASSPDIIGGSPLHF
TGTGCCAGCAGTCCCGACATAATAGGGGGTTCACCCCTCCACTTT
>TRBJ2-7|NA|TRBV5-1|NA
CASAGAIGVNEQYF
TGCGCCAGTGCAGGAGCGATTGGGGTCAACGAGCAGTACTTC
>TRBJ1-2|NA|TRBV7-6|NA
CASSATGNGYTF
TGTGCCAGCAGCGCGACAGGAAATGGCTACACCTTC
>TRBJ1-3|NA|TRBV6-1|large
CASSLRSNTIYF
TGTGCCAGCTCTCTCCGCTCCAACACCATATATTTT
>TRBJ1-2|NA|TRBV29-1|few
CSVLTANYGYTF
TGCAGCGTTTTGACAGCTAACTATGGCTACACCTTC
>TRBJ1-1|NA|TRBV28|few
CASSLRTEAFF
TGTGCCAGCAGTTTACGTACTGAAGCTTTCTTT
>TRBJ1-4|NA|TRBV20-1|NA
CSARDYDGNEKLFF
TGCAGTGCTAGAGATTATGACGGTAATGAAAAACTGTTTTTT
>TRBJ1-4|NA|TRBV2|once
CASSEEQGSFEKLFF
TGTGCCAGCAGTGAAGAACAGGGTAGTTTTGAAAAACTGTTTTTT
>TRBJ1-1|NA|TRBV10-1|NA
CASSEGDFEAFF
TGCGCCAGCAGCGAAGGAGATTTTGAAGCTTTCTTT
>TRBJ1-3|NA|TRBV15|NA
CATSRGGGPGNTIYF
TGTGCCACCAGCAGGGGAGGGGGACCTGGAAACACCATATATTTT
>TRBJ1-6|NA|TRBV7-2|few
CASSLAYAGSPLHF
TGTGCCAGCAGCTTAGCGTACGCGGGTTCACCCCTCCACTTT
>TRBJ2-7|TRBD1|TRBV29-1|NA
CSVQGAGEQYF
TGCAGCGTGCAGGGGGCTGGAGAGCAGTACTTC
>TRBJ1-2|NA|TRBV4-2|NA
CASSQGRQAYGYTF
TGTGCCAGCAGCCAAGGAAGACAAGCCTATGGCTACACCTTC
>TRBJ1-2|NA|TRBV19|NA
CASSISVYGYTF
TGTGCCAGTAGTATAAGCGTATATGGCTACACCTTC
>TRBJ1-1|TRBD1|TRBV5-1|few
CASSLGTGVGGTEAFF
TGCGCCAGCAGCTTGGGGACAGGGGTGGGTGGCACTGAAGCTTTCTTT
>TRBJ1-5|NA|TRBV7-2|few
CASSFNSNQPQHF
TGTGCCAGCAGCTTTAATAGTAATCAGCCCCAGCATTTT
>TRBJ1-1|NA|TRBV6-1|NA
CASSEGLTNTEAFF
TGTGCCAGCAGTGAAGGACTCACGAACACTGAAGCTTTCTTT
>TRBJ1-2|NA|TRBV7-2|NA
CASSHSPEAYGYTF
TGTGCCAGCAGCCATTCCCCGGAGGCCTATGGCTACACCTTC
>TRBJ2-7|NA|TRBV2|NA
CASRGGVVGEQYF
TGTGCCAGCAGAGGAGGGGTGGTCGGCGAGCAGTACTTC
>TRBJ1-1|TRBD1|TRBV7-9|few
CASSLEDRGATEAFF
TGTGCCAGCAGCTTAGAGGACAGGGGAGCCACTGAAGCTTTCTTT
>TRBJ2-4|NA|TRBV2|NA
CASSPGPLSKRGNIQYF
TGTGCCAGCAGTCCAGGTCCCCTATCAAAGAGGGGTAACATTCAGTACTTC
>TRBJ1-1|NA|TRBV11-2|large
CASSLVPGGTEAFF
TGTGCCAGCAGCTTAGTTCCGGGTGGAACTGAAGCTTTCTTT
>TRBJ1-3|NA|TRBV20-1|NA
CSARGRGFSGNTIYF
TGCAGTGCGAGGGGAAGAGGCTTCTCTGGAAACACCATATATTTT
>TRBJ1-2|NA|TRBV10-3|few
CATSTDIYGYTF
TGTGCCACTTCGACAGATATCTATGGCTACACCTTC
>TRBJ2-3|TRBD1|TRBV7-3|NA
CASSHGQGAQYF
TGTGCCAGCAGCCATGGACAGGGTGCGCAGTATTTT
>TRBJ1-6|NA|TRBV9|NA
CASSQWPDNSPLHF
TGTGCCAGCAGCCAATGGCCGGATAATTCACCCCTCCACTTT
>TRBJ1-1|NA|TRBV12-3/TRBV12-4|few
CASSPRGTLSEAFF
TGTGCCAGCAGTCCGAGAGGGACGTTGAGTGAAGCTTTCTTT
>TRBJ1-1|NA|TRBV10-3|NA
CAISLGSSGTEAFF
TGTGCCATCAGTCTGGGATCCAGTGGCACTGAAGCTTTCTTT
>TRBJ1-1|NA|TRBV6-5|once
CASSYLQRNTEAFF
TGTGCCAGCAGTTACTTACAGAGGAACACTGAAGCTTTCTTT
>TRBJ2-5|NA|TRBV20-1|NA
CSALGLRTQYF
TGCAGTGCACTGGGACTGCGGACCCAGTACTTC
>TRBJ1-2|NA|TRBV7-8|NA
CASSLAGVALDGYTF
TGTGCCAGCAGCTTAGCGGGAGTAGCCTTGGATGGCTACACCTTC
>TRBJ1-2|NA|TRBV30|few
CAWSVGLTGANYGYTF
TGTGCCTGGAGTGTAGGACTAACCGGCGCTAACTATGGCTACACCTTC
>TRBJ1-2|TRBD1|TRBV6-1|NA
CASRFGTDYGYTF
TGTGCCAGCAGATTCGGGACAGACTATGGCTACACCTTC
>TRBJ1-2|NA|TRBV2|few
CASSQTRAPRSGYTF
TGTGCCAGCAGTCAAACCCGTGCCCCCCGGTCCGGCTACACCTTC
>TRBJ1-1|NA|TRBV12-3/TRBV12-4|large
CASRLTGYMNTEAFF
TGTGCCAGCAGGCTGACAGGTTACATGAACACTGAAGCTTTCTTT
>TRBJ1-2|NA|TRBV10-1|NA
CASSAGDYGYTF
TGCGCCAGCAGTGCCGGGGATTATGGCTACACCTTC
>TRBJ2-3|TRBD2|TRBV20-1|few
CGQLAGSTDTQYF
TGCGGACAGCTAGCGGGAAGCACAGATACGCAGTATTTT
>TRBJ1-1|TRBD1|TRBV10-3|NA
CAIRGTGGADTEAFF
TGTGCCATCAGAGGGACAGGGGGTGCGGACACTGAAGCTTTCTTT
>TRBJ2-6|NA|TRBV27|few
CASSSITGRSGSGANVLTF
TGTGCCAGCAGTTCGATAACAGGGAGGAGTGGATCCGGGGCCAACGTCCTGACTTTC
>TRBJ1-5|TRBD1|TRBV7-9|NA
CASSRTGSNQPQHF
TGTGCCAGCAGCCGGACAGGCAGCAATCAGCCCCAGCATTTT